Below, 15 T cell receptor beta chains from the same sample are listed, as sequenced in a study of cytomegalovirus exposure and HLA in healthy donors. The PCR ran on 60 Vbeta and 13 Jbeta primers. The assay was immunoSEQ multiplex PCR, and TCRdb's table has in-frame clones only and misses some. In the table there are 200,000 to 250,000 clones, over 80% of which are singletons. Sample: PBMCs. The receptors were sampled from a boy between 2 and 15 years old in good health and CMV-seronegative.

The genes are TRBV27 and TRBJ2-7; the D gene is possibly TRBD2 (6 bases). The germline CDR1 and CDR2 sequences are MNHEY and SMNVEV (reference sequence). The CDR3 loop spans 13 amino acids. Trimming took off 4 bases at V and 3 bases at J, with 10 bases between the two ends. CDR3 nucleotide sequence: TGTGCCAGCAGTTCGGCGGGGATCTACGAGCAGTACTTC. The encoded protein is CASSSAGIYEQYF.

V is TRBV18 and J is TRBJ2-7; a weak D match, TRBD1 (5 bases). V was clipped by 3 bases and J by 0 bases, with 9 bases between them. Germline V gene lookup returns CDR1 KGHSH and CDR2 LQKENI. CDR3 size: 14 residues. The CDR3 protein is CASSPRTGSYEQYF. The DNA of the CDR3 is TGTGCCAGCTCACCCCGAACAGGCTCCTACGAGCAGTACTTC.

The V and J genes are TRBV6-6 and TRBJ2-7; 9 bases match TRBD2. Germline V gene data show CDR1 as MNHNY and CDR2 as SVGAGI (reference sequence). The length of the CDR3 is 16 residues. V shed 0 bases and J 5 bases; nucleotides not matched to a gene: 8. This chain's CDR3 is CASSYSGRGGRDEQYF. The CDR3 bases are TGTGCCAGCAGTTACTCGGGGCGGGGGGGCCGTGACGAGCAGTACTTC.

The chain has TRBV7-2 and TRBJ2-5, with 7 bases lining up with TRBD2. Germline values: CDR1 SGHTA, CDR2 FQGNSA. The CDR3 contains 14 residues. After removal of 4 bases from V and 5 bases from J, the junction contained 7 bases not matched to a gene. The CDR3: CASSWTSQSETQYF. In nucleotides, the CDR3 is TGTGCCAGCAGCTGGACTAGTCAGAGTGAGACCCAGTACTTC.

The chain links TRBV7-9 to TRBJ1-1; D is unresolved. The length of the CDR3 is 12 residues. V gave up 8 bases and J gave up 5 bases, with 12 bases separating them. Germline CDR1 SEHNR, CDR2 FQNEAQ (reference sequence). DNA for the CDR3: TGTGCCAGCCTTGAGTCGGGGACTGAAGCTTTCTTT. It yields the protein CASLESGTEAFF.

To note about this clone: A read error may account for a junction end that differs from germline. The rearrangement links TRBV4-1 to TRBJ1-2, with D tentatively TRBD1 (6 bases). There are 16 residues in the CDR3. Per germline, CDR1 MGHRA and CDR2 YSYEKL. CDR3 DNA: TGCGCCAGCGGCCAAGAGGGTAATACAGGGTTTGGCAGCTACACCTTC. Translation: CASGQEGNTGFGSYTF.

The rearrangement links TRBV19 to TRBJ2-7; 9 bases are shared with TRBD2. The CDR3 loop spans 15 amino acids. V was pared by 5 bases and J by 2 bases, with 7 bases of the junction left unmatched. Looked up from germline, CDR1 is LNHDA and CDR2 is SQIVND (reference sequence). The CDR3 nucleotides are TGTGCCAGTAGTGCGTCTAGCGGGACCCCCTACGAGCAGTACTTC. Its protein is CASSASSGTPYEQYF.

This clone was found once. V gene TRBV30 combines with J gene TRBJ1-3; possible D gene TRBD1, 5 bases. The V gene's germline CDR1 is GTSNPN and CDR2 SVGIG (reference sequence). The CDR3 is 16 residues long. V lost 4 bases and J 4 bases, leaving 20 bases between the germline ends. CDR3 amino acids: CAWKASKGVKGNTIYF. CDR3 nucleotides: TGTGCCTGGAAGGCCTCAAAAGGGGTGAAAGGAAACACCATATATTTT.

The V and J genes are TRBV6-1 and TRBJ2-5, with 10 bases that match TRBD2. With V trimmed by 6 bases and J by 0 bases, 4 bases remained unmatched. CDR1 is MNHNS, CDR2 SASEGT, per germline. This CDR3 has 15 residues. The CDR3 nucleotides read TGTGCCAGCAGCCTAGCGGGAGCCAACCAAGAGACCCAGTACTTC. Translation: CASSLAGANQETQYF.

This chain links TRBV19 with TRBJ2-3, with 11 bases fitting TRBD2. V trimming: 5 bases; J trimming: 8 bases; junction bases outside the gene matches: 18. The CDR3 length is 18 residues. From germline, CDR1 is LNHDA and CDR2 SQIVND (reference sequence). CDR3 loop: CASSGDRLTSGTVFTQYF. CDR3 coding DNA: TGTGCCAGTAGTGGGGATAGGTTGACTAGCGGGACGGTGTTTACGCAGTATTTT.

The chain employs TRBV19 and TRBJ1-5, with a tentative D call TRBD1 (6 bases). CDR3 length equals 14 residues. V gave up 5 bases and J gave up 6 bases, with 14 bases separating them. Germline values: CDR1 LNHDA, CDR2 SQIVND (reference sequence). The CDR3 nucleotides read TGTGCCAGTAGTCCCCAGGGAGGGGGTCAGCCCCAGCATTTT. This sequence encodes CASSPQGGGQPQHF.

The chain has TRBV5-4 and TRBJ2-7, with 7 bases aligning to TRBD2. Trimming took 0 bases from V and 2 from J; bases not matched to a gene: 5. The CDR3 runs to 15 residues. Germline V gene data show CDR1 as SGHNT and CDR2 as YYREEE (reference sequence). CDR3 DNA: TGTGCCAGCAGCTTGGACACCGGGAGGCCCTACGAGCAGTACTTC. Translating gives CASSLDTGRPYEQYF.

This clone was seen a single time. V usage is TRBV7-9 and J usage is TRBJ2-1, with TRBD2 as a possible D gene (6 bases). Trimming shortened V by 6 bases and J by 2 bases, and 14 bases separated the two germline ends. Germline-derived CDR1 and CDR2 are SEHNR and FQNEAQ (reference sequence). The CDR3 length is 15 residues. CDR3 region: CASRSHSGAYNEQFF. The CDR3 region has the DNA TGTGCCAGCAGATCCCATAGCGGAGCCTACAATGAGCAGTTCTTC.

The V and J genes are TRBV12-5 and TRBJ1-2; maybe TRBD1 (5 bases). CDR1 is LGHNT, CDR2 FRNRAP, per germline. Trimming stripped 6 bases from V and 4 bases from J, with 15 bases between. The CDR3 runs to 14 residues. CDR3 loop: CASGLGGASYGYTF. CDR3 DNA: TGTGCTAGTGGATTAGGTGGGGCCTCCTATGGCTACACCTTC.

The CDR3 DNA reads TGTGCCAGTAGTATGGGGGCTCGCACTGAAGCTTTCTTT. This translates into CASSMGARTEAFF. V gene TRBV19 combines with J gene TRBJ1-1; D might be TRBD1 (6 bases). V lost 3 bases and J 4 bases, leaving 9 bases between the germline ends. The CDR3 loop spans 13 amino acids. CDR1 is LNHDA and CDR2 is SQIVND in the germline V gene (reference sequence).